The 17 T cell receptor beta chains listed next were all sequenced from one sample in a study of somatic mutations in cytotoxic T cells in rheumatoid arthritis. Repertoires were generated with immunoSEQ multiplex PCR, while TCRdb's copy carries only in-frame clones and drops some. The sample holds approximately 14,000 clones, 60% to 75% seen once. Sample: CD8+ T cells sorted from blood. The receptors were gathered from an adult with rheumatoid arthritis.

The chain uses TRBV30 and TRBJ1-1; D uncertain. Trimming left V 0 bases short and J 5 bases short, with 10 bases between. CDR1 and CDR2 from the germline V gene are GTSNPN and SVGIG (reference sequence). The CDR3 extends over 13 amino acids. The CDR3 DNA reads TGTGCCTGGAGTGTAATGGACGGGACTGAAGCTTTCTTT. This codes for CAWSVMDGTEAFF.

A few counts support this clone. The chain employs TRBV6-6 and TRBJ2-7; 11 nucleotides match TRBD2. V was clipped by 5 bases and J by 6 bases; unmatched bases: 9. The CDR3 has 15 amino acids. Germline lookup yields CDR1 MNHNY and CDR2 SVGAGI (reference sequence). CDR3: CASSPSGGRIREQYF. The DNA for the CDR3 is TGTGCCAGCAGTCCTAGCGGGGGGCGGATCCGCGAGCAGTACTTC.

This sequence joins TRBV7-9 and TRBJ2-7; D unclear. Trimming shortened V by 2 bases and J by 5 bases, and 7 bases separated the two germline ends. Germline V lookup: CDR1 SEHNR, CDR2 FQNEAQ (reference sequence). The CDR3 length is 12 residues. The CDR3 region is CASSLSLDEQYF. CDR3 bases: TGTGCCAGCAGCTTATCCCTGGACGAGCAGTACTTC.

The chain combines TRBV6-5 with TRBJ1-6; D gene uncertain. This CDR3 contains 15 residues. Trimming shortened V by 4 bases and J by 4 bases, and 11 bases separated the two germline ends. Germline CDR1 is MNHEY and CDR2 is SVGAGI. CDR3 region: CASSSHGVYNSPLHF. The CDR3 coding sequence is TGTGCCAGCAGTTCACACGGGGTATATAATTCACCCCTCCACTTT.

The chain is built from TRBV15 and TRBJ1-2; D ambiguous. Trimming stripped 1 base from V and 4 bases from J, with 19 bases between. CDR1 and CDR2 from the germline V gene are LNHNV and YYDKDF (reference sequence). The CDR3 runs 17 residues. The CDR3 loop is CATSRGQVEVPGYGYTF. In DNA form, the CDR3 reads TGTGCCACCAGCAGAGGGCAGGTGGAGGTCCCCGGCTATGGCTACACCTTC.

CDR3 sequence: CASRQGAYHGYTF. CDR3 DNA: TGTGCCAGCAGGCAGGGGGCCTACCATGGCTACACCTTC. This chain connects TRBV2 to TRBJ1-2; 8 nucleotides align to TRBD1. The junction had 6 bases not matched to a gene; V was cut back by 6 bases and J by 6 bases. The CDR3 totals 13 residues. Germline values: CDR1 SNHLY, CDR2 FYNNEI.

The rearrangement joins TRBV30 to TRBJ1-2; TRBD1 is a possible D gene (5 bases). Trimming removed 6 bases at V and 5 bases at J, with 19 bases between. CDR1 is GTSNPN and CDR2 is SVGIG in the germline V gene (reference sequence). This CDR3 contains 14 residues. CDR3 in amino acids: CACEKGVISYGYTF. CDR3 nucleotide sequence: TGTGCCTGTGAGAAAGGGGTGATATCTTATGGCTACACCTTC.

The rearrangement joins TRBV6-6 to TRBJ2-4, with unresolved D. Per germline, CDR1 MNHNY and CDR2 SVGAGI (reference sequence). CDR3 length equals 14 residues. Trimming left V 6 bases short and J 0 bases short, with 9 bases between. DNA of the CDR3: TGTGCCAGCAGCACGGCGCTAGCCAAAAACATTCAGTACTTC. Encoded protein: CASSTALAKNIQYF.

The count of this clone is one. The chain couples TRBV2 to TRBJ1-5; D is ambiguous. The CDR3 totals 14 residues. The V gene lost 3 bases and the J gene lost 0 bases, with 6 bases spanning the gap. Germline-derived CDR1 and CDR2 are SNHLY and FYNNEI. The CDR3 nucleotides are TGTGCCAGCAGTGAGGGGTATAGCAATCAGCCCCAGCATTTT. Amino acid sequence: CASSEGYSNQPQHF. Combining the CDR3 with reference TRBV2 and TRBJ1-5 gives the whole variable domain EPEVTQTPSHQVTQMGQEVILRCVPISNHLYFYWYRQILGQKVEFLVSFYNNEISEKSEIFDDQFSVERPDGSNFTLKIRSTKLEDSAMYFCASSEGYSNQPQHFGDGTRLSIL.

This chain joins TRBV2 and TRBJ1-1, with D unclear. CDR1 and CDR2 from the germline V gene are SNHLY and FYNNEI. The CDR3 runs 11 residues. The ends were cut back, 6 bases at V and 1 base at J, with 3 bases in the middle. The CDR3 spells CASRGNTEAFF. CDR3 sequence (DNA): TGTGCCAGCAGAGGGAACACTGAAGCTTTCTTT.

The CDR3 loop is CASSGRGSYEQFF. CDR3 DNA sequence: TGTGCCAGTAGTGGCCGGGGGAGCTATGAGCAGTTCTTC. This sequence joins TRBV19 and TRBJ2-1; D possibly corresponds to TRBD2 (6 bases). Germline loops: CDR1 LNHDA, CDR2 SQIVND (reference sequence). The CDR3 is 13 amino acids. V was cut by 5 bases and J by 8 bases, with 13 bases left in between.

The J gene is TRBJ2-7, the V gene TRBV2; tentatively, D is TRBD1 (5 bases). The V and J ends lost 2 bases and 4 bases respectively, with 12 bases between them. The CDR3 totals 14 residues. Germline V gene data show CDR1 as SNHLY and CDR2 as FYNNEI. The CDR3 region is CASSERGRDYEQYF. In DNA, the CDR3 is TGTGCCAGCAGTGAAAGGGGCAGGGATTACGAGCAGTACTTC.

V and J are TRBV11-2 and TRBJ2-1; D gene ambiguous. CDR1 is SGHAT and CDR2 is FQNNGV in the germline V gene. V was clipped by 0 bases and J by 9 bases, with 6 bases between them. The CDR3 has 12 residues. The DNA of the CDR3 is TGTGCCAGCAGCTTAGATCCTCGTGAGCAGTTCTTC. Encoded protein: CASSLDPREQFF.

V gene TRBV2 combines with J gene TRBJ2-7; D ambiguous. Trimming left V 5 bases short and J 4 bases short, with 12 bases between. The CDR3 covers 13 residues. Looked up from germline, CDR1 is SNHLY and CDR2 is FYNNEI. The CDR3 region is CASSTRFSYEQYF. DNA for the CDR3: TGTGCCAGCAGTACTCGATTCAGTTACGAGCAGTACTTC.

The chain carries TRBV27 and TRBJ1-2; 7 nucleotides line up with TRBD1. Germline CDR1 and CDR2: MNHEY and SMNVEV (reference sequence). This CDR3 is 16 amino acids long. J was trimmed by 1 base and V by 7 bases; bases with no gene match: 12. The CDR3 DNA follows: TGTGCCAGCACCCCCTCCACAGGGGACCGTAACTATGGCTACACCTTC. Translated: CASTPSTGDRNYGYTF.

The chain carries TRBV19 and TRBJ1-5, with TRBD1 as a possible D gene (5 bases). V was clipped by 5 bases and J by 7 bases, with 12 bases between them. This CDR3 contains 13 residues. Germline CDR1 LNHDA, CDR2 SQIVND (reference sequence). DNA for the CDR3: TGTGCCAGTAGTTGGGGGATGAGGCAGCCCCAGCATTTT. This encodes CASSWGMRQPQHF.

This clone was seen only once. The chain employs TRBV27 and TRBJ1-1; 7 nucleotides match TRBD1. CDR1 and CDR2 (germline): MNHEY, SMNVEV (reference sequence). The CDR3 is 16 amino acids. V shed 5 bases, J shed 1 base, and the junction held 10 bases outside the gene matches. In DNA form, the CDR3 reads TGTGCCAGCAGTGACGAGACAGGGTTGGGGAACACTGAAGCTTTCTTT. Its translation: CASSDETGLGNTEAFF.